This is a list of T cell receptor beta chains from one sample in a study of blood T cell repertoires in COVID-19. Method: immunoSEQ multiplex PCR; TCRdb's copy keeps in-frame clones and lacks some. The table has around 310,000 clones, more than 80% seen once. Sequences were obtained from peripheral blood. Source of these receptors: a woman younger than 45 with COVID-19, enrolled during active disease. Both conserved end residues are part of each CDR3. Each record gives: CDR3 protein, CDR3 DNA, J gene, clone size, D gene, V gene. The D gene is left open where the match is weak. Where a row states a size, it is once, few, many or the class of an expanded clone; other rows omit it.

CDR3 protein: CASSLASGVSGELFF
CDR3 DNA: TGCGCCAGCAGCTTGGCCAGCGGGGTGTCCGGGGAGCTGTTTTTT
J gene: TRBJ2-2
clone size: NA
D gene: TRBD2
V gene: TRBV5-1

CDR3 protein: CAISVDRSTEAFF
CDR3 DNA: TGTGCCATCAGTGTAGACAGGTCCACTGAAGCTTTCTTT
J gene: TRBJ1-1
clone size: once
D gene: NA
V gene: TRBV10-3

CDR3 protein: CASSEKGFDYEQYF
CDR3 DNA: TGTGCCAGCAGTGAAAAGGGGTTCGACTACGAGCAGTACTTC
J gene: TRBJ2-7
clone size: NA
D gene: NA
V gene: TRBV2

CDR3 protein: CASSQGGVTNTGELFF
CDR3 DNA: TGCGCCAGCAGCCAGGGAGGGGTCACGAACACCGGGGAGCTGTTTTTT
J gene: TRBJ2-2
clone size: NA
D gene: TRBD2
V gene: TRBV4-3

CDR3 protein: CASSLGSQPGGTEAFF
CDR3 DNA: TGTGCCAGCAGCTTAGGATCGCAACCGGGTGGCACTGAAGCTTTCTTT
J gene: TRBJ1-1
clone size: NA
D gene: NA
V gene: TRBV7-6

CDR3 protein: CASSVYSGPPTDTQYF
CDR3 DNA: TGTGCCAGCAGTGTATATTCGGGTCCCCCCACAGATACGCAGTATTTT
J gene: TRBJ2-3
clone size: NA
D gene: NA
V gene: TRBV2

CDR3 protein: CASSLRTGLTPLHF
CDR3 DNA: TGTGCCAGCAGTTTAAGGACAGGGTTAACACCCCTCCACTTT
J gene: TRBJ1-6
clone size: NA
D gene: TRBD1
V gene: TRBV28

CDR3 protein: CASSSPGQDEKLFF
CDR3 DNA: TGCGCCAGCAGCTCACCGGGACAGGACGAAAAACTGTTTTTT
J gene: TRBJ1-4
clone size: NA
D gene: TRBD1
V gene: TRBV5-1

CDR3 protein: CASDLSGVGNTIYF
CDR3 DNA: TGTGCCAGCGACTTATCCGGGGTTGGAAACACCATATATTTT
J gene: TRBJ1-3
clone size: few
D gene: NA
V gene: TRBV7-9

CDR3 protein: CASSLKGAPYEQYF
CDR3 DNA: TGTGCCAGCAGCTTGAAGGGGGCTCCCTACGAGCAGTACTTC
J gene: TRBJ2-7
clone size: NA
D gene: TRBD1
V gene: TRBV5-5

CDR3 protein: CASSVASEAVTGELFF
CDR3 DNA: TGTGCCAGCAGCGTAGCTTCGGAGGCGGTCACCGGGGAGCTGTTTTTT
J gene: TRBJ2-2
clone size: once
D gene: NA
V gene: TRBV9

CDR3 protein: CASSSGLHTGEEQYF
CDR3 DNA: TGTGCCAGCAGCTCGGGACTTCATACCGGTGAAGAGCAGTACTTC
J gene: TRBJ2-7
clone size: NA
D gene: NA
V gene: TRBV5-4

CDR3 protein: CASSLAAGGPETQYF
CDR3 DNA: TGCGCCAGCAGCTTGGCAGCGGGAGGGCCGGAGACCCAGTACTTC
J gene: TRBJ2-5
clone size: NA
D gene: TRBD2
V gene: TRBV5-1

CDR3 protein: CASSSTLAGGRNTQYF
CDR3 DNA: TGTGCCAGCAGCTCTACCCTAGCGGGAGGGCGAAATACGCAGTATTTT
J gene: TRBJ2-3
clone size: NA
D gene: TRBD2
V gene: TRBV7-2

CDR3 protein: CASSQSGAAGEKLFF
CDR3 DNA: TGTGCCAGCTCTCAATCAGGTGCTGCGGGGGAAAAACTGTTTTTT
J gene: TRBJ1-4
clone size: NA
D gene: NA
V gene: TRBV18

CDR3 protein: CASSLTRGIPYEQYF
CDR3 DNA: TGTGCCAGCAGTCTTACCAGGGGTATCCCTTACGAGCAGTACTTC
J gene: TRBJ2-7
clone size: few
D gene: NA
V gene: TRBV27

CDR3 protein: CASSFRGAGGNYGYTF
CDR3 DNA: TGTGCCAGCAGTTTTCGTGGGGCAGGGGGCAACTATGGCTACACCTTC
J gene: TRBJ1-2
clone size: NA
D gene: TRBD1
V gene: TRBV28

CDR3 protein: CASSTSRDPDYNSPLHF
CDR3 DNA: TGTGCCAGCAGCACTTCGAGGGATCCCGACTATAATTCACCCCTCCACTTT
J gene: TRBJ1-6
clone size: NA
D gene: NA
V gene: TRBV28

CDR3 protein: CSTPGLARSTSYNEQFF
CDR3 DNA: TGCAGCACTCCGGGACTAGCAAGATCGACCTCCTACAATGAGCAGTTCTTC
J gene: TRBJ2-1
clone size: once
D gene: TRBD2
V gene: TRBV29-1

CDR3 protein: CRSGAQETQYF
CDR3 DNA: TGCAGAAGTGGGGCACAAGAGACCCAGTACTTC
J gene: TRBJ2-5
clone size: NA
D gene: NA
V gene: TRBV20-1

CDR3 protein: CASKEAGELFF
CDR3 DNA: TGCGCCAGCAAGGAGGCCGGGGAGCTGTTTTTT
J gene: TRBJ2-2
clone size: NA
D gene: NA
V gene: TRBV5-1

CDR3 protein: CASSRTSGSIETQYF
CDR3 DNA: TGTGCCAGCAGCAGGACTAGCGGGAGTATAGAGACCCAGTACTTC
J gene: TRBJ2-5
clone size: NA
D gene: TRBD2
V gene: TRBV5-4

CDR3 protein: CASSQRASGSIYEQYF
CDR3 DNA: TGTGCCAGCAGCCAACGTGCTAGCGGGAGCATCTACGAGCAGTACTTC
J gene: TRBJ2-7
clone size: NA
D gene: TRBD2
V gene: TRBV7-2

CDR3 protein: CAWSVRTYEQYF
CDR3 DNA: TGTGCCTGGAGTGTACGTACTTACGAGCAGTACTTC
J gene: TRBJ2-7
clone size: NA
D gene: NA
V gene: TRBV30

CDR3 protein: CASSLGQTTTGNIQYF
CDR3 DNA: TGCGCCAGCAGCTTAGGACAGACGACTACTGGAAACATTCAGTACTTC
J gene: TRBJ2-4
clone size: NA
D gene: NA
V gene: TRBV5-1

CDR3 protein: CASTGGDRETQYF
CDR3 DNA: TGTGCCAGCACCGGGGGGGACCGGGAGACCCAGTACTTC
J gene: TRBJ2-5
clone size: once
D gene: TRBD2
V gene: TRBV28

CDR3 protein: CASSLGSQGTYEQYF
CDR3 DNA: TGTGCCAGCAGCTTAGGGTCTCAGGGGACCTACGAGCAGTACTTC
J gene: TRBJ2-7
clone size: NA
D gene: NA
V gene: TRBV7-2

CDR3 protein: CASSSDSRATNEKLFF
CDR3 DNA: TGTGCCAGCAGCTCGGACAGTCGTGCAACTAATGAAAAACTGTTTTTT
J gene: TRBJ1-4
clone size: few
D gene: NA
V gene: TRBV7-9

CDR3 protein: CASSLGTSGTEAADTQYF
CDR3 DNA: TGTGCCAGCAGCTTAGGGACTAGCGGAACCGAGGCGGCAGATACGCAGTATTTT
J gene: TRBJ2-3
clone size: NA
D gene: TRBD2
V gene: TRBV11-3

CDR3 protein: CASSEATGGRETQYF
CDR3 DNA: TGTGCCAGCAGTGAAGCGACAGGGGGGCGAGAGACCCAGTACTTC
J gene: TRBJ2-5
clone size: once
D gene: TRBD1
V gene: TRBV6-1

CDR3 protein: CASSQGSGRATDTQYF
CDR3 DNA: TGCGCCAGCAGCCAAGGTAGCGGGAGGGCGACAGATACGCAGTATTTT
J gene: TRBJ2-3
clone size: few
D gene: TRBD2
V gene: TRBV4-1

CDR3 protein: CASSPGTRPTGELFF
CDR3 DNA: TGTGCCAGCAGTCCCGGGACTAGACCCACCGGGGAGCTGTTTTTT
J gene: TRBJ2-2
clone size: NA
D gene: TRBD2
V gene: TRBV6-5

CDR3 protein: CSVADRSTDTQYF
CDR3 DNA: TGCAGCGTCGCGGACAGGAGCACAGATACGCAGTATTTT
J gene: TRBJ2-3
clone size: NA
D gene: TRBD1
V gene: TRBV29-1

CDR3 protein: CASSYTPNRRVSLETQYF
CDR3 DNA: TGTGCCAGCAGTTACACCCCCAACCGGAGGGTTAGTTTAGAGACCCAGTACTTC
J gene: TRBJ2-5
clone size: NA
D gene: NA
V gene: TRBV6-2/TRBV6-3

CDR3 protein: CASSDQGNTEAFF
CDR3 DNA: TGTGCCAGCAGTGACCAGGGGAACACTGAAGCTTTCTTT
J gene: TRBJ1-1
clone size: NA
D gene: NA
V gene: TRBV2

CDR3 protein: CSALPSSGANVLTF
CDR3 DNA: TGCAGCGCCTTGCCGAGCTCTGGGGCCAACGTCCTGACTTTC
J gene: TRBJ2-6
clone size: NA
D gene: NA
V gene: TRBV29-1

CDR3 protein: CASRILDRATQPQHF
CDR3 DNA: TGTGCCAGCAGAATCCTGGACAGGGCGACACAGCCCCAGCATTTT
J gene: TRBJ1-5
clone size: few
D gene: TRBD1
V gene: TRBV27

CDR3 protein: CASERGGEQYF
CDR3 DNA: TGTGCCAGCGAAAGGGGAGGCGAGCAGTACTTC
J gene: TRBJ2-7
clone size: once
D gene: NA
V gene: TRBV6-5

CDR3 protein: CASSEEDTDTQYF
CDR3 DNA: TGCGCCAGCAGTGAAGAGGACACAGATACGCAGTATTTT
J gene: TRBJ2-3
clone size: NA
D gene: NA
V gene: TRBV10-1

CDR3 protein: CASSLRYRGNQPQHF
CDR3 DNA: TGTGCCAGCAGCTTAAGGTACAGGGGCAATCAGCCCCAGCATTTT
J gene: TRBJ1-5
clone size: few
D gene: NA
V gene: TRBV7-4

CDR3 protein: CASSSAGLAGVTGELFF
CDR3 DNA: TGCGCCAGCAGCTCTGCCGGGCTAGCGGGAGTCACCGGGGAGCTGTTTTTT
J gene: TRBJ2-2
clone size: NA
D gene: TRBD2
V gene: TRBV5-1